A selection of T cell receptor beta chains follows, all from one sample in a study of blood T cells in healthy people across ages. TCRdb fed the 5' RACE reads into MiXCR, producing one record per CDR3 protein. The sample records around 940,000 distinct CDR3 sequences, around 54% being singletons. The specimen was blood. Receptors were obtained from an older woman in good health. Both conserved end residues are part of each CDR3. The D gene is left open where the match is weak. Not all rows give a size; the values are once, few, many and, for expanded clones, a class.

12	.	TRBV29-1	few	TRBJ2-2	CSAAGDTGELFF	TGCAGCGCGGCAGGGGACACCGGGGAGCTGTTTTTT
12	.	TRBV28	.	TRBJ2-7	CASSLNIYEQYF	TGTGCCAGCAGTTTAAACATCTACGAGCAGTACTTC
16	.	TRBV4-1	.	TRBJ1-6	CASSQGSGGDNSPLHF	TGCGCCAGCAGCCAAGGGTCCGGGGGGGATAATTCACCCCTCCACTTT
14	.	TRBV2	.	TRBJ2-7	CASSERVGPYEQYF	TGTGCCAGCAGTGAAAGGGTCGGACCCTACGAGCAGTACTTC
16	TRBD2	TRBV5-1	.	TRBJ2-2	CASNPTGTSDTGELFF	TGCGCCAGCAACCCTACCGGGACTAGCGACACCGGGGAGCTGTTTTTT
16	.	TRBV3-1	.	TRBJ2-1	CASSQVPDPRINEQFF	TGTGCCAGCAGCCAAGTCCCAGACCCCCGGATCAATGAGCAGTTCTTC
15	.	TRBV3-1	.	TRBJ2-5	CASSQTGTVQETQYF	TGTGCCAGCAGCCAGACCGGGACTGTACAAGAGACCCAGTACTTC
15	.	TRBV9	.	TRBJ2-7	CASRPGLQGSYEQYF	TGTGCCAGCAGACCCGGACTTCAGGGGTCCTACGAGCAGTACTTC
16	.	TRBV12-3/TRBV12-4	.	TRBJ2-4	CASSFSTAGPKNIQYF	TGTGCCAGCAGTTTCTCTACGGCGGGACCTAAAAACATTCAGTACTTC
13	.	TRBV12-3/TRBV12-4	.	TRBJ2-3	CASSLGTSDTQYF	TGTGCCAGCAGTTTAGGGACGTCAGATACGCAGTATTTT
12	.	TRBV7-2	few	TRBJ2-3	CASSSDFVTQYF	TGTGCCAGCAGCTCCGACTTTGTTACGCAGTATTTT
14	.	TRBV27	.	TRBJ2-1	CASKGTRTYNEQFF	TGTGCCAGCAAAGGGACTCGAACCTACAATGAGCAGTTCTTC
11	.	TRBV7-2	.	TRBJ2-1	CASSTHNEQFF	TGTGCCAGCAGCACTCACAATGAGCAGTTCTTC
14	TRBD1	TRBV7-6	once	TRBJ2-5	CASSSWDRALEQYF	TGTGCCAGCAGCTCCTGGGACAGGGCCTTAGAGCAGTACTTC
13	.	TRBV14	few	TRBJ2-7	CASSGTKPYEQYF	TGTGCCAGCAGCGGGACAAAACCTTACGAGCAGTACTTC
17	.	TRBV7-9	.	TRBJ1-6	CASSPVEGPALSSPLHF	TGTGCCAGCAGCCCCGTTGAGGGTCCAGCCCTCTCTTCACCCCTCCACTTT